The clone carrying this T cell receptor (beta chain) was picked up many times. Antigen specificity is unknown. Authors' methods: Variation in CDR3 across clinicopathological groups served as the basis for constructing a distant-metastasis classifier in papillary thyroid cancer. Using MiXCR, TCRdb re-called clones from the PCR reads. These V and J calls are TCRdb output, not the study's own analysis. The sample comprises fewer than 30,000 clones, 20% to 25% of which are singletons, and about 30% rests with the top ten. No treatment had been given to any patient before thyroid surgery. The sample belongs to a study of metastatic and nonmetastatic thyroid tumors. Looking at the study overall: The authors compared repertoires across blood and tumor or nodule tissue from malignant and benign thyroid patients.

Study-wide results and caveats: Relative to benign nodules, malignant thyroid tumors were reportedly characterized by significantly elevated TCR beta diversity in blood and tumor.

The CDR3 spans 14 residues. Trimming left V 8 bases short and J 0 bases short, with 14 bases between. The specimen was blood. V usage is TRBV12-3 or TRBV12-4 and J usage is TRBJ2-7, with D tentatively TRBD2 (6 bases). The source of this sequence is a male donor with papillary thyroid cancer or a benign thyroid nodule (not recorded which). Some clones in this sample may be carry-over from other donors' samples. As DNA, the CDR3 is TGTGCCAGCGCGCGGGACGGTGTCTCCTACGAGCAGTACTTC. Its translation: CASARDGVSYEQYF.